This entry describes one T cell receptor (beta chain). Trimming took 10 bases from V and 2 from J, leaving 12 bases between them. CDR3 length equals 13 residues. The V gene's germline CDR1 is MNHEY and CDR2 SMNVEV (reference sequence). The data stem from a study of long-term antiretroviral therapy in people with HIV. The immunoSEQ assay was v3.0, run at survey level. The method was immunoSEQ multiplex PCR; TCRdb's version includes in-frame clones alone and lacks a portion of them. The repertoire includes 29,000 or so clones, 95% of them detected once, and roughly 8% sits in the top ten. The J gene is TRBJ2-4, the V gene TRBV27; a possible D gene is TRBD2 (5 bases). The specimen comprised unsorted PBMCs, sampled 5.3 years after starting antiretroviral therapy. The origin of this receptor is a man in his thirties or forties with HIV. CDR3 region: CATGPGTKNIQYF. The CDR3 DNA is TGTGCCACCGGCCCCGGGACCAAAAACATTCAGTACTTC.